This T cell receptor beta chain was recorded in a study of T cell responses to AZD1222 COVID-19 vaccine. Study-wide points: Without day 14 samples, only post-peak T cell repertoires were studied. Females made up more of the donors, who were largely white British, and clonal diversity may have come out too low. Reports indicate that nearly half of spike-specific TCRs are directed at unmutated variant regions.

Using immunoSEQ multiplex PCR, the repertoire was profiled, and TCRdb retains in-frame clones only, with some absent. Among about 120,000 clones listed, 80% to 90% were seen once. Concerning this clone itself: Antigen: not known.

This receptor was taken from an adult in good health. The specimen comprised peripheral blood, sampled on day 0 of AZD1222 vaccination.

CDR3 coding DNA: TGTGCCAGCAGCTCACAGGGGATTAGCGCTTTCTTT. Translated: CASSSQGISAFF. The chain combines TRBV11-2 with TRBJ1-1; the match to TRBD1 covers 7 bases. This CDR3 is 12 amino acids long. Germline CDR1 reads SGHAT; CDR2 reads FQNNGV. The trim removed 4 bases at V and 11 bases at J, leaving 7 bases unmatched.